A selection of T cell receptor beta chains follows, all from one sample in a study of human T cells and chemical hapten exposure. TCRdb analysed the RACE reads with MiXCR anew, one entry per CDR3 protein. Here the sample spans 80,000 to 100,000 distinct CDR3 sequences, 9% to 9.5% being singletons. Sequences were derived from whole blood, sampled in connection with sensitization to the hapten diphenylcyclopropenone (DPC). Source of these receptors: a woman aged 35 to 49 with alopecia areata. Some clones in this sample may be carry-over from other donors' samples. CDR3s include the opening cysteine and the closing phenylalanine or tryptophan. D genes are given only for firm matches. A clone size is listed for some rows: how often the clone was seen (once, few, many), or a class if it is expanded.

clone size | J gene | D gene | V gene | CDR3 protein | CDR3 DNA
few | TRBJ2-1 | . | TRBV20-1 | CSARHSLGDEQFF | TGCAGTGCTAGACACAGTCTGGGCGATGAGCAGTTCTTC
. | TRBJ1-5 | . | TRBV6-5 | CASSRGQEGNQPQHF | TGTGCCAGCAGCCGCGGGCAGGAAGGCAATCAGCCCCAGCATTTT
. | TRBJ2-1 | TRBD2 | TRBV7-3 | CASSLGLAGLNEQFF | TGTGCCAGCAGCTTAGGACTAGCGGGCCTCAATGAGCAGTTCTTC
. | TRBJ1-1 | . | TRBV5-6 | CASSWSRTEAFF | TGTGCCAGCAGCTGGAGCAGGACTGAAGCTTTCTTT
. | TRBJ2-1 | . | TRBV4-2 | CASSQDATYNEQFF | TGTGCCAGCAGCCAAGATGCTACCTACAATGAGCAGTTCTTC
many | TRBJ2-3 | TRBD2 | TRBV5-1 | CASSLGLAGRDTQYF | TGCGCCAGCAGCCTGGGACTAGCGGGGCGAGATACGCAGTATTTT
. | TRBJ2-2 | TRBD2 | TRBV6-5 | CASSLAGGVAGELFF | TGTGCCAGCAGTTTAGCGGGAGGTGTAGCCGGGGAGCTGTTTTTT
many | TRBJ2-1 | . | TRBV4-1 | CASSQTGIDEQFF | TGCGCCAGCAGCCAGACTGGGATAGATGAGCAGTTCTTC
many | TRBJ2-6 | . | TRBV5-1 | CASSLWLAGSGANVLTF | TGCGCCAGCAGCTTGTGGCTCGCAGGCTCTGGGGCCAACGTCCTGACTTTC
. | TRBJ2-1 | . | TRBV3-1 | CASSQSSTVRSLYNEQFF | TGTGCCAGCAGCCAAAGCTCGACAGTTCGGAGCCTTTACAATGAGCAGTTCTTC
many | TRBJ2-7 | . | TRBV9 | CASSVGGQNGYEQYF | TGTGCCAGCAGCGTAGGTGGGCAGAATGGGTACGAGCAGTACTTC
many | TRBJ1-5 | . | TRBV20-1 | CSAVRSLDQPQHF | TGCAGTGCTGTTAGGTCTTTGGATCAGCCCCAGCATTTT
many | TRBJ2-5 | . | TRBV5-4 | CASSFRTGQETQYF | TGTGCCAGCAGCTTCAGGACGGGTCAAGAGACCCAGTACTTC
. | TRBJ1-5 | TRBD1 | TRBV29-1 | CSVAGQASNQPQHF | TGCAGCGTGGCCGGACAGGCTAGCAATCAGCCCCAGCATTTT
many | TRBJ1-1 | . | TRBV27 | CASSHQKGQAFF | TGTGCCAGCAGTCACCAGAAGGGGCAAGCTTTCTTT
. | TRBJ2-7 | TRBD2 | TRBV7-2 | CASSTGLGLAVYEQYF | TGTGCCAGCAGCACAGGTTTGGGACTAGCGGTCTACGAGCAGTACTTC
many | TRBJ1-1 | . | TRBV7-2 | CASSLVGTGNTEAFF | TGTGCCAGCAGCTTAGTAGGGACGGGGAACACTGAAGCTTTCTTT
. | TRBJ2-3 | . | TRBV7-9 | CASSLGPAFGGDTQYF | TGTGCCAGCAGCTTAGGTCCGGCGTTTGGTGGAGATACGCAGTATTTT
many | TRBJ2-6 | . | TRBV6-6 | CASSTTGNSGANVLTF | TGTGCCAGCAGTACAACAGGGAACTCTGGGGCCAACGTCCTGACTTTC
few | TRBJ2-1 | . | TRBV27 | CASSFSQYNEQFF | TGTGCCAGCAGTTTTTCACAATACAATGAGCAGTTCTTC
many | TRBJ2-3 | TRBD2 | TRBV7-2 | CASSRTPSGRAQTSTDTQYF | TGTGCCAGCAGCCGTACCCCTAGCGGGAGGGCCCAAACTAGCACAGATACGCAGTATTTT
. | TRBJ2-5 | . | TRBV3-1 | CASSRLRETQYF | TGTGCCAGCAGCCGATTGAGGGAGACCCAGTACTTC
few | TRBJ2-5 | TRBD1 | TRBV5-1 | CASSFRGQGILETQYF | TGCGCCAGCAGCTTTCGGGGACAGGGTATTTTGGAGACCCAGTACTTC